This entry describes one TCR beta chain. The sample originates from a study of T cells after yellow fever vaccination. TCRdb reprocessed the 5' RACE reads via MiXCR and lists one record per CDR3 protein. This repertoire shows about 230,000 distinct CDR3 sequences, 6.5% to 7.5% found once; its top ten account for approximately 1.1%. In germline, CDR1 is DFQATT, CDR2 SNEGSKA (reference sequence). The germline V and J ends were trimmed by 3 bases and 7 bases, with 10 bases remaining between them. This CDR3 spans 12 amino acids. The clonotype comes from a man between 25 and 39 years old who received the YFV17D yellow fever vaccine. The chain couples TRBV20-1 to TRBJ2-1; D gene unclear. The source was CD4+ T cells sorted from PBMCs, collected on the day of the yellow fever booster vaccination. CDR3 loop: CSASTDGNEQFF. For the CDR3, the DNA is TGCAGTGCTAGTACAGATGGGAATGAGCAGTTCTTC.